Following are 24 T cell receptor beta chains from one sample sequenced in a study of cytomegalovirus exposure and HLA in healthy donors. The PCR used 60 Vbeta and 13 Jbeta primers. Profiled with immunoSEQ multiplex PCR; TCRdb holds only in-frame clones, not every one. The sample holds tens of thousands of clones; over 75% are singletons and the top ten take about 5%. The material sequenced was PBMCs. Every receptor here comes from a male donor in good health and CMV-seropositive.

About this clone: The CDR3 carries no conserved terminal phenylalanine or tryptophan, so it likely arises from a read error. The limits of the CDR3 on the DNA are not certain, so only TCRdb's listed CDR3 is given. The J gene is TRBJ1-6, the V gene TRBV21-1. TRBV21-1 is deemed a pseudogene. The CDR3 adds up to 11 amino acids, both ends counted. The chain's CDR3 is CASSKDSSRGG.

The table lists this clone with a few counts. This rearrangement joins TRBV4-3 to TRBJ2-5, with 10 bases that match TRBD1. CDR1 and CDR2 (germline): LGHNA, YSLEER. CDR3 length: 13 amino acids. With 4 bases clipped from V and 7 bases from J, the junction kept 3 bases outside the gene matches. The CDR3 protein is CASSLGQGGTQYF. The DNA for the CDR3 is TGCGCCAGCAGCCTCGGACAGGGGGGGACCCAGTACTTC.

J is TRBJ2-2 and V is TRBV7-3; possible D gene TRBD2, 6 bases. The germline gives CDR1 SGHTA, CDR2 FQGTGA. There are 16 residues in the CDR3. Trimming left V 4 bases short and J 1 base short, with 13 bases between. CDR3 bases: TGTGCCAGCAGCTGGCCGAGGGGACTGAACACCGGGGAGCTGTTTTTT. Translated, it gives CASSWPRGLNTGELFF.

The chain uses TRBV27 and TRBJ2-7; 11 bases map to TRBD1. V shed 6 bases, J shed 3 bases, and the junction held 4 bases outside the gene matches. Germline lookup yields CDR1 MNHEY and CDR2 SMNVEV (reference sequence). The CDR3 length is 14 residues. The CDR3 DNA is TGTGCCAGCAGGGGGACAGGGGGACACTACGAGCAGTACTTC. As protein: CASRGTGGHYEQYF.

The chain employs TRBV19 and TRBJ1-1; D unresolved. V lost 5 bases to trimming and J lost 1 base, with 11 bases between them. CDR3 length: 14 residues. Germline V gene sequence: CDR1 LNHDA, CDR2 SQIVND (reference sequence). The CDR3 DNA follows: TGTGCCAGTAGTTCTTACGGGGAGAACACTGAAGCTTTCTTT. Encoded protein: CASSSYGENTEAFF.

The chain links TRBV19 to TRBJ2-1; 7 nucleotides align to TRBD1. The trim removed 6 bases at V and 0 bases at J, leaving 8 bases unmatched. The CDR3 has 16 residues. Germline CDR1 and CDR2: LNHDA and SQIVND (reference sequence). The CDR3 loop is CASSPTGAASYNEQFF. CDR3 nucleotide sequence: TGTGCCAGTAGCCCCACAGGGGCCGCCTCCTACAATGAGCAGTTCTTC.

The gene calls are TRBV2 and TRBJ1-1; D is ambiguous. Trimming left V 3 bases short and J 4 bases short, with 12 bases between. The CDR3 has 14 residues. Germline assignment: CDR1 SNHLY and CDR2 FYNNEI. CDR3 sequence: CASSEERQLTEAFF. The CDR3 DNA follows: TGTGCCAGCAGTGAGGAGAGGCAGCTCACTGAAGCTTTCTTT.

The genes are TRBV5-6 and TRBJ1-1, with 7 positions matching TRBD1. CDR1 and CDR2 (germline): SGHDT, YYEEEE. J gave up 0 bases and V 1 base, and 6 bases lay outside the gene matches. This CDR3 region has 16 residues. As DNA, the CDR3 is TGTGCCAGCAGCTTGTGGGACAGTTCCATGAACACTGAAGCTTTCTTT. As protein: CASSLWDSSMNTEAFF.

The V call is TRBV11-2, the J call TRBJ1-1; weak D call: TRBD1 (6 bases). Germline assignment: CDR1 SGHAT and CDR2 FQNNGV. V dropped 4 bases and J dropped 8 bases, with 8 bases sitting between them. This CDR3 is built from 11 residues. The CDR3 is CASSSGTEAFF. The DNA for the CDR3 is TGTGCCAGCAGCTCCGGGACAGAAGCTTTCTTT.

The chain has TRBV5-1 and TRBJ2-7, with 9 bases that match TRBD2. The CDR3 totals 14 residues. Germline V CDR1 and CDR2: SGHRS, YFSETQ. V lost 4 bases to trimming and J lost 3 bases; unmatched junction nucleotides: 5. The CDR3 is CASSASGDLYEQYF. DNA for the CDR3: TGCGCCAGCAGCGCTAGCGGGGACCTCTACGAGCAGTACTTC.

V and J are TRBV19 and TRBJ1-5; 8 bases agree with TRBD1. This CDR3 is built from 18 residues. Germline V gene lookup returns CDR1 LNHDA and CDR2 SQIVND (reference sequence). V trimming: 4 bases; J trimming: 1 base; junction bases outside the gene matches: 12. In DNA, the CDR3 is TGTGCCAGTAGTACCTCAGGGGGCCCTTTTTCGAGCAATCAGCCCCAGCATTTT. This gives the protein CASSTSGGPFSSNQPQHF.

This clone was seen only once. The gene calls are TRBV27 and TRBJ1-1; D possibly corresponds to TRBD1 (5 bases). CDR3 length equals 14 residues. Germline loops: CDR1 MNHEY, CDR2 SMNVEV (reference sequence). Trimming removed 4 bases at V and 1 base at J, with 10 bases between. In nucleotides, the CDR3 is TGTGCCAGCAGTTGGGGGGGGACGAACACTGAAGCTTTCTTT. Residues: CASSWGGTNTEAFF.

The V gene is TRBV11-3, the J gene TRBJ2-1; D is ambiguous. Trimming took 4 bases from V and 5 from J, leaving 15 bases between them. The CDR3 extends over 15 amino acids. Germline values: CDR1 SGHNT, CDR2 YENEEA. The CDR3 DNA is TGTGCCAGCAGCTACGACGACTCTAACGACAATGAGCAGTTCTTC. It translates to CASSYDDSNDNEQFF.

The chain links TRBV29-1 to TRBJ1-2; D not certain. V lost 0 bases and J lost 4, with 15 bases in between. CDR1 and CDR2 (germline): SQVTM, ANQGSEA. The CDR3 covers 15 residues. This chain's CDR3 is CSVEDIGESSYGYTF. The CDR3 DNA sequence: TGCAGCGTTGAAGATATCGGGGAAAGCAGCTATGGCTACACCTTC. The complete variable domain, with remaining parts taken from reference TRBV29-1 and TRBJ1-2, reads SAVISQKPSRDICQRGTSLTIQCQVDSQVTMMFWYRQQPGQSLTLIATANQGSEATYESGFVIDKFPISRPNLTFSTLTVSNMSPEDSSIYLCSVEDIGESSYGYTFGSGTRLTVV.

The chain has TRBV6-4 and TRBJ2-2, with 10 bases lining up with TRBD1. Germline V CDR1 and CDR2: MRHNA, SNTAGT. CDR3 length equals 14 residues. The V segment lost 8 bases and the J segment 5 bases; nucleotides outside the gene matches: 5. The CDR3 loop reads CASSPGQGTGELFF. The CDR3 nucleotides read TGTGCCAGCTCCCCGGGACAGGGGACCGGGGAGCTGTTTTTT.

Note on this clone: The junction and the germline gene differ at one end; a read error may be behind it. The chain recombines TRBV7-2 with TRBJ2-2, with TRBD1 identical over 11 bases. The germline V gene has CDR1 SGHTA and CDR2 FQGNSA. This CDR3 contains 15 residues. The CDR3 loop reads CASSLGQGATGELFF. The CDR3 region has the DNA TGTGCCAGCAGTTTAGGACAGGGGGCAACCGGGGAGCTGTTTTTT.

The chain has TRBV5-4 and TRBJ1-6; TRBD1 aligns across 9 bases. CDR3 length: 14 amino acids. J lost 9 bases, V lost 2 bases, and 3 bases had no gene match. CDR1 and CDR2 (germline): SGHNT, YYREEE (reference sequence). This chain's CDR3 is CASSLQGAGSPLHF. For the CDR3, the DNA is TGTGCCAGCAGCTTACAGGGGGCCGGTTCACCCCTCCACTTT.

This rearrangement joins TRBV5-4 to TRBJ2-1; the D gene is possibly TRBD1 (5 bases). Germline CDR1 is SGHNT and CDR2 is YYREEE (reference sequence). The V end lost 4 bases, the J end lost 1 base, and 21 bases lay between the germline ends. This CDR3 is built from 18 residues. The CDR3 DNA follows: TGTGCCAGCAGCAACCTGGATTGGGGCCCCACATCCTACAATGAGCAGTTCTTC. It codes for CASSNLDWGPTSYNEQFF.

The rearrangement uses TRBV19 and TRBJ1-1; D is unclear. CDR1 is LNHDA and CDR2 is SQIVND in the germline V gene (reference sequence). With 2 bases removed from V and 1 base from J, the gap between germline ends came to 11 bases. This CDR3 spans 15 amino acids. The CDR3 reads CASSIKLGTNTEAFF. The DNA for the CDR3 is TGTGCCAGTAGTATAAAGCTAGGAACGAACACTGAAGCTTTCTTT.

The CDR3 spells CASSMGGTQYF. CDR3 nucleotides: TGTGCCAGCAGTATGGGGGGAACGCAGTATTTT. The chain is built from TRBV7-6 and TRBJ2-3, with D tentatively TRBD2 (6 bases). Trimming took 6 bases from V and 9 from J, leaving 10 bases between them. The CDR3 covers 11 residues. The germline V gene has CDR1 SGHVS and CDR2 FNYEAQ.

This chain joins TRBV13 and TRBJ2-3; TRBD2 agrees at 9 bases. V shed 2 bases, J shed 0 bases, and the junction held 9 bases outside the gene matches. Germline V gene data show CDR1 as PRHDT and CDR2 as FYEKMQ (reference sequence). The CDR3 contains 18 residues. This CDR3 is CASSLWGSGGRSTDTQYF. In DNA form, the CDR3 reads TGTGCCAGCAGCTTATGGGGTAGCGGGGGCCGTAGCACAGATACGCAGTATTTT.

This clone was observed a single time. This chain joins TRBV6-1 and TRBJ1-1; 9 positions match TRBD1. Germline V lookup: CDR1 MNHNS, CDR2 SASEGT. This CDR3 has 14 residues. The V segment lost 4 bases and the J segment 4 bases; nucleotides outside the gene matches: 4. The CDR3 loop is CASSVDRGGTEAFF. As DNA, the CDR3 is TGTGCCAGCAGTGTGGACAGGGGAGGCACTGAAGCTTTCTTT.

This clone has a handful of counts. The chain carries TRBV2 and TRBJ2-7, with 9 bases that match TRBD1. V shed 1 base, J shed 2 bases, and the junction held 0 bases outside the gene matches. Germline-derived CDR1 and CDR2 are SNHLY and FYNNEI. This CDR3 is 14 amino acids long. Here the CDR3 reads CASSEDRGPYEQYF. The CDR3 DNA sequence: TGTGCCAGCAGTGAAGACAGGGGGCCCTACGAGCAGTACTTC.

DNA of the CDR3: TGTGCCAGCAGCTCAAGACTAGCGGGGGGCCAATCGGGGTGGAATGAGCAGTTCTTC. Its protein is CASSSRLAGGQSGWNEQFF. The chain couples TRBV7-9 to TRBJ2-1, with TRBD2 identical over 13 bases. There are 19 residues in the CDR3. Per the germline V gene, CDR1 is SEHNR and CDR2 is FQNEAQ (reference sequence). The trim removed 4 bases at V and 7 bases at J, leaving 16 bases unmatched.